A selection of T cell receptor beta chains follows, all from one sample in a study of cytomegalovirus exposure and HLA in healthy donors. The assay was immunoSEQ multiplex PCR, and TCRdb's table has in-frame clones only and misses some. The sample lists tens of thousands of clones, 70% to 85% occurring once. The sample was PBMCs. All receptors derive from a middle-aged man in good health and CMV-seronegative. Both conserved end residues are part of each CDR3. A D gene is named only where the DNA matches it firmly. The size entry is marked missing in some rows and otherwise reads once, few, many or a size class.

J,V,size,D,DNA,CDR3
TRBJ1-2,TRBV7-2,-,-,TGTGCCAGCAGCTTAGGCGGCAGGGGAGACTATGGCTACACCTTC,CASSLGGRGDYGYTF
TRBJ2-4,TRBV7-2,-,-,TGTGCCAGCAGCTTAACGGCTAGCCAAAACATTCAGTACTTC,CASSLTASQNIQYF
TRBJ2-5,TRBV19,-,TRBD1,TGTGCCACCGGCTCACAGGGGTCGTGGGAGACCCAGTACTTC,CATGSQGSWETQYF
TRBJ2-3,TRBV28,-,-,TGTGCCAGCAGTCCCCCGGGCACAGATACGCAGTATTTT,CASSPPGTDTQYF
TRBJ1-5,TRBV7-4,-,-,TGTGCCAGCAGCTTATTTGTTGCGCCTAGCAATCAGCCCCAGCATTTT,CASSLFVAPSNQPQHF
TRBJ1-2,TRBV5-4,once,-,TGTGCCAGCAGCTCGACAGGCGACTATGGCTACACCTTC,CASSSTGDYGYTF
TRBJ2-4,TRBV10-3,-,-,TGTGCTTCTCCCCCCATAATGAGAGGGGCCAAAAACATTCAGTACTTC,CASPPIMRGAKNIQYF
TRBJ2-3,TRBV28,once,-,TGTGCCAGCAGTTTTTCTAGCGCAGATACGCAGTATTTT,CASSFSSADTQYF
TRBJ2-7,TRBV10-3,-,TRBD1,TGTGCCTCCACTTCCGGGACAGCCTACGAGCAGTACTTC,CASTSGTAYEQYF
TRBJ2-7,TRBV11-3,few,TRBD2,TGTGCCAGCAGCTTAGTCACTAGCGGATCCTACGAGCAGTACTTC,CASSLVTSGSYEQYF
TRBJ1-2,TRBV28,-,TRBD1,TGTGCCAGTCTTTTAGGGACAGGGCGAGGCTACACCTTC,CASLLGTGRGYTF
TRBJ2-5,TRBV28,-,-,TGTGCCAGCAGCCCCGCGAGGCGGGCTCGTGAGACCCAGTACTTC,CASSPARRARETQYF
TRBJ1-2,TRBV20-1,-,TRBD1,TGCAGTGCAAGACAGGGAGGGGGCTACACCTTC,CSARQGGGYTF
TRBJ2-7,TRBV7-9,-,TRBD1,TGTTCCAGCAGCTATGCCGGAGACAGGGTCAACGAGCAGTCCTTC,CSSSYAGDRVNEQSF
TRBJ1-1,TRBV7-3,-,TRBD1,TGTGCCAGCAGCAGTGGACAGGGGAACACTGAAGCTTTCTTT,CASSSGQGNTEAFF
TRBJ2-1,TRBV28,-,TRBD2,TGTGCCAGCAGGACCAGTAGCGGGAACAAAGAAAATGAGCAGTTCTTC,CASRTSSGNKENEQFF
TRBJ2-7,TRBV5-4,-,-,TGTGCCAGCAGCTTGGCGGGGGGCCCCTACGAGCAGTACTTC,CASSLAGGPYEQYF
TRBJ2-3,TRBV28,-,-,TGTGCCACCGGGACTCTATCCCCAGATACGCAGTATTTT,CATGTLSPDTQYF
TRBJ2-5,TRBV5-1,-,-,TGCGCCAGCAGCCGAACTAGTAATACGGAGACCCAGTACTTC,CASSRTSNTETQYF
TRBJ2-3,TRBV28,-,-,TGTGCCAGCAGTTTGTCGAGTACAGATACGCAGTATTTT,CASSLSSTDTQYF
TRBJ1-3,TRBV7-2,-,-,TGTGCCAGCAGCTTAGTTAGTATGGTGAGCTCTGGAAACACCATATATTTT,CASSLVSMVSSGNTIYF
TRBJ2-1,TRBV5-1,-,TRBD1,TGCGCCAGCAGCTCGCCGGACAGGAGTACGCATGAGCAGTTCTTC,CASSSPDRSTHEQFF
TRBJ2-1,TRBV27,-,-,TGTGCCAGCAGCCAGATTGGGGCCCGGCGGTTGGCAGTGCTCAATGAGCAGTTCTTC,CASSQIGARRLAVLNEQFF
TRBJ2-1,TRBV5-4,-,TRBD2,TGTGCCAGCAGCTTGCTAGCGGGAGGGCCGGGATTATCCTACAATGAGCAGTTCTTC,CASSLLAGGPGLSYNEQFF
TRBJ1-1,TRBV27,-,TRBD1,TGTGCCAGCGAGCAGACCGGGACAGGGAGTGCTGAAGCTTTCTTT,CASEQTGTGSAEAFF
TRBJ2-7,TRBV9,-,TRBD2,TGTGCCAGCAGCGTCTCTAGCGGGAGGGCCGCCGAGCAGTACTTC,CASSVSSGRAAEQYF
TRBJ1-3,TRBV18,-,-,TGTGCCAGCTCACCAGGGACAAAGGGCTACACCATATATTTT,CASSPGTKGYTIYF
TRBJ2-5,TRBV7-7,-,TRBD2,TGTGCTAGCAGCTTAGGGACTAGCGCACCTAGACCCCAAGAGACCCAGTACTTC,CASSLGTSAPRPQETQYF
TRBJ2-7,TRBV7-2,-,-,TGTGCCAGCAGCCTTCGTGGGCTAACCTACGAGCAGTACTTC,CASSLRGLTYEQYF
TRBJ2-6,TRBV5-1,once,-,TGCGCCAGCAGCTTGGGTCCTCTCGGAGCTGGGGCCAACGTCCTGACTTTC,CASSLGPLGAGANVLTF
TRBJ2-5,TRBV7-2,once,-,TGTGCCAGCAGCCGCCAGACAGGACTCCAAGAGACCCAGTACTTC,CASSRQTGLQETQYF
TRBJ2-3,TRBV2,-,-,TGTGCCAGCAGTGAAGCTTGGGCTAGCACAGATACACAGTATTTT,CASSEAWASTDTQYF
TRBJ1-2,TRBV6-6,few,TRBD1,TGTGCCAGCAGTCAGGACAGGGACTATGGCTACACCTTC,CASSQDRDYGYTF
TRBJ2-3,TRBV7-8,-,-,TGTGCCAGTACCTCACAAGCGGCTATTACAGATACGCAGTATTTT,CASTSQAAITDTQYF